The 12 T cell receptor beta chains given below trace back to one sample, sequenced in a study of blood T cell repertoires in COVID-19. The table came from immunoSEQ multiplex PCR; TCRdb's copy has only in-frame clones and leaves some out. The data show 180,000 or so clones, roughly 86% seen once. The source material was peripheral blood. These receptors originate from a man aged 18 to 30 with acute or convalescent COVID-19.

The chain has TRBV6-6 and TRBJ2-3; 7 bases line up with TRBD1. Germline lookup yields CDR1 MNHNY and CDR2 SVGAGI (reference sequence). The ends lost 4 bases at V and 3 bases at J; junction bases unmatched: 10. This CDR3 is 16 amino acids long. The CDR3 nucleotides read TGTGCCAGCAGTTTACGACAGGGAACGGAAACAGATACGCAGTATTTT. Its protein is CASSLRQGTETDTQYF.

The CDR3 is CASSLSAGDPRIHLNSPLHF. CDR3 nucleotide sequence: TGTGCCAGCAGTTTATCCGCGGGGGATCCCCGAATTCACCTCAATTCACCCCTCCACTTT. V is TRBV27 and J is TRBJ1-6; D is perhaps TRBD1 (5 bases). CDR1 is MNHEY and CDR2 is SMNVEV in the germline V gene (reference sequence). Trimming cost V 0 bases and J 7 bases, with 25 bases left between them. There are 20 residues in the CDR3.

The V gene is TRBV25-1, the J gene TRBJ2-5, with D tentatively TRBD1 (5 bases). The CDR3 consists of 16 residues. The germline CDR1 and CDR2 sequences are MGHDK and SYGVNS. The V end was cut by 2 bases, the J end by 3 bases, with 16 bases between. The CDR3 DNA follows: TGTGCCAGCAGTGAAGGTTACAGGTCCGCGGAAGAGACCCAGTACTTC. Its translation is CASSEGYRSAEETQYF. The entire variable domain, with the rest obtained from reference TRBV25-1 and TRBJ2-5, is as follows: EADIYQTPRYLVIGTGKKITLECSQTMGHDKMYWYQQDPGMELHLIHYSYGVNSTEKGDLSSESTVSRIRTEHFPLTLESARPSHTSQYLCASSEGYRSAEETQYFGPGTRLLVL.

J is TRBJ2-5 and V is TRBV6-5, with a tentative D call TRBD1 (5 bases). Trimming cost V 5 bases and J 5 bases, with 12 bases left between them. Germline lookup yields CDR1 MNHEY and CDR2 SVGAGI. The CDR3 has 13 amino acids. CDR3 amino acids: CASSNPRVETQYF. CDR3 in DNA: TGTGCCAGCAGTAACCCCAGGGTGGAGACCCAGTACTTC.

The chain has TRBV4-2 and TRBJ2-3, with a weak D call TRBD1 (5 bases). The CDR3 consists of 15 residues. Germline CDR1 reads LGHNA; CDR2 reads YNFKEQ. V lost 2 bases and J lost 6, with 15 bases in between. The CDR3 bases are TGTGCCAGCAGCCAACCCGACAGTCTCCGGGATACGCAGTATTTT. Translated: CASSQPDSLRDTQYF.

The CDR3 nucleotides are TGTGCCAGCCAGGGGGCGAGTGAAGCTTTCTTT. This codes for CASQGASEAFF. The chain carries TRBV3-1 (or the pseudogene TRBV3-2) and TRBJ1-1; TRBD1 agrees at 8 bases. CDR3 size: 11 residues. Per the germline V gene, CDR1 is LGHDT and CDR2 is YNNKEL (reference sequence). The junction had 3 bases not matched to a gene; V was cut back by 8 bases and J by 7 bases.

The chain links TRBV5-4 to TRBJ2-5; 7 positions agree with TRBD2. V dropped 0 bases and J dropped 1; count of bases not matched to a gene: 3. This CDR3 region has 15 residues. Germline-derived CDR1 and CDR2 are SGHNT and YYREEE (reference sequence). The CDR3 is CASSLGGGPQETQYF. For the CDR3, the DNA is TGTGCCAGCAGCTTGGGCGGGGGACCCCAAGAGACCCAGTACTTC.

The V and J genes are TRBV6-2 or TRBV6-3 and TRBJ2-7, with D maybe TRBD1 (5 bases). CDR1 is MNHEY, CDR2 SVGEGT, per germline. Trimming removed 0 bases from V and 3 bases from J, with 18 bases in between. CDR3 length equals 17 residues. The CDR3 nucleotides are TGTGCCAGCAGTTACTCTGAAGTGGGGCTAGGAGTCTACGAGCAGTACTTC. Its translation is CASSYSEVGLGVYEQYF.

The chain joins TRBV7-9 to TRBJ1-6, with D tentatively TRBD1 (5 bases). Trimming pared 5 bases from V and 7 bases from J, leaving 15 bases between. CDR1 SEHNR and CDR2 FQNEAQ come from the germline V gene (reference sequence). The CDR3 is 15 amino acids. CDR3 protein: CASSRDLHGNSPLHF. The CDR3 DNA reads as TGTGCCAGCAGCAGGGACCTCCACGGGAATTCACCCCTCCACTTT.

V gene TRBV4-2 combines with J gene TRBJ2-1, with 8 bases aligning to TRBD2. This CDR3 comprises 14 residues. CDR1 is LGHNA, CDR2 YNFKEQ, per germline. J lost 9 bases, V lost 0 bases, and 4 bases had no gene match. The CDR3 region has the DNA TGTGCCAGCAGCCAAGATGGACTAGCCGGTGAGCAGTTCTTC. Its translation is CASSQDGLAGEQFF.

The chain recombines TRBV7-3 with TRBJ1-1; 9 bases align to TRBD1. V lost 1 base, J lost 4 bases, and 1 base stayed unmatched. The CDR3 sequence is 14 residues long. The V gene's germline CDR1 is SGHTA and CDR2 FQGTGA. CDR3 in DNA: TGTGCCAGCAGCTTAAGGGGACAGGGCACTGAAGCTTTCTTT. Protein sequence: CASSLRGQGTEAFF.

This clone was detected once. The chain has TRBV6-5 and TRBJ2-7; the match to TRBD1 covers 7 bases. CDR1 and CDR2 (germline): MNHEY, SVGAGI. This CDR3 comprises 13 residues. V trimming: 6 bases; J trimming: 2 bases; junction bases outside the gene matches: 4. Here the CDR3 reads CASRDRMTYEQYF. Written as DNA, the CDR3 is TGTGCCAGCAGGGACAGGATGACCTACGAGCAGTACTTC.